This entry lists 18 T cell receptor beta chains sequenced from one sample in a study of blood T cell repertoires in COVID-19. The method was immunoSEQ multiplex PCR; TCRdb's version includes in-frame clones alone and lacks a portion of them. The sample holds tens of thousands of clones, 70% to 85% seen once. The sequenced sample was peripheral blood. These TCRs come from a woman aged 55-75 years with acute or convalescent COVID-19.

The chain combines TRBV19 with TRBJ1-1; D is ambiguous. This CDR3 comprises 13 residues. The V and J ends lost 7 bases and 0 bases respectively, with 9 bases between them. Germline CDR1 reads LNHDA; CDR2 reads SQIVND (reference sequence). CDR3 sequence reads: CASTPYMNTEAFF. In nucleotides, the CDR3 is TGTGCCAGTACCCCTTACATGAACACTGAAGCTTTCTTT.

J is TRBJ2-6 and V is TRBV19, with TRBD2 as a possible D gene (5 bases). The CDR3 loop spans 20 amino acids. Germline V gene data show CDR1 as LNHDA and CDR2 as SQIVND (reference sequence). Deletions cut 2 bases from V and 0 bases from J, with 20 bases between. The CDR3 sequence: CASSIRGGVTSDSGANVLTF. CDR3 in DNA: TGTGCCAGTAGTATACGGGGTGGCGTCACCTCCGACTCTGGGGCCAACGTCCTGACTTTC.

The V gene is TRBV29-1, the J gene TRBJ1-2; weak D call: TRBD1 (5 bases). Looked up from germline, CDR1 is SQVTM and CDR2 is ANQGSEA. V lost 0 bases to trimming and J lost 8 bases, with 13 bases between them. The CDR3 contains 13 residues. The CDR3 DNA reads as TGCAGCGTTGAAGAATCAGGGTTTAACGGCTACACCTTC. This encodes CSVEESGFNGYTF.

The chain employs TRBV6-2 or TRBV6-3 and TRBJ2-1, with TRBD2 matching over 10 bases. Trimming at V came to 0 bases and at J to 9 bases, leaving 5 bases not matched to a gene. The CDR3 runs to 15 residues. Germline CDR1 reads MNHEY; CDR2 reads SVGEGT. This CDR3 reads CASSYSPSGRIEQFF. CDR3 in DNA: TGTGCCAGCAGTTACTCTCCTAGCGGGAGAATTGAGCAGTTCTTC.

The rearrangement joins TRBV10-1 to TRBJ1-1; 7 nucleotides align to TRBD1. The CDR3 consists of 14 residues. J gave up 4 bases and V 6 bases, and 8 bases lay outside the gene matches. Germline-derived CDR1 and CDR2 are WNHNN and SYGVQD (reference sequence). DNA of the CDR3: TGCGCCAGCAGGGAGGACAGGAAGGCCACTGAAGCTTTCTTT. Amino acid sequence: CASREDRKATEAFF.

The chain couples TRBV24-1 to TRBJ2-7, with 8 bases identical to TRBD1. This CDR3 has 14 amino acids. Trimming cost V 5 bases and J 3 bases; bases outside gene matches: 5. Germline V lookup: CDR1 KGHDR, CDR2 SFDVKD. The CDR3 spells CATSAAGGNYEQYF. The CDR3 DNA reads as TGTGCCACCAGTGCGGCAGGGGGCAACTACGAGCAGTACTTC.

The CDR3 nucleotides read TGCGCCAGCAGCGGGAGTTCCTACAATGAGCAGTTCTTC. This gives the protein CASSGSSYNEQFF. The J gene is TRBJ2-1, the V gene TRBV10-1; D is perhaps TRBD2 (6 bases). Trimming took off 6 bases at V and 1 base at J, with 7 bases between the two ends. Germline V gene sequence: CDR1 WNHNN, CDR2 SYGVQD (reference sequence). This CDR3 contains 13 residues.

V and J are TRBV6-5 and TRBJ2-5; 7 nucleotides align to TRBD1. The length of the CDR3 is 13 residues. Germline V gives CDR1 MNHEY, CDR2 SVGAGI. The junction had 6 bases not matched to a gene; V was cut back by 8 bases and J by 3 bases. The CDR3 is CASEKQGKETQYF. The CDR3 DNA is TGTGCCAGCGAGAAACAGGGGAAAGAGACCCAGTACTTC.

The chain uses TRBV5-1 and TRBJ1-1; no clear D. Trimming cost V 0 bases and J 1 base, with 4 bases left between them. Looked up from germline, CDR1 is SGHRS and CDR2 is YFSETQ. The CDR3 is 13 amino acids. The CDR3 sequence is CASSLAGNTEAFF. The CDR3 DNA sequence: TGCGCCAGCAGCTTGGCCGGGAACACTGAAGCTTTCTTT.

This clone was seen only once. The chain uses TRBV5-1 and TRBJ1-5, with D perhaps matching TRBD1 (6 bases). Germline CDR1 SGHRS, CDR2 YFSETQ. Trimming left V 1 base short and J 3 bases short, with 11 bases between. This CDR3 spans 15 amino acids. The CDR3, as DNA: TGCGCCAGCAGCTTGAGTGGGGGCGTCAATCAGCCCCAGCATTTT. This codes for CASSLSGGVNQPQHF.

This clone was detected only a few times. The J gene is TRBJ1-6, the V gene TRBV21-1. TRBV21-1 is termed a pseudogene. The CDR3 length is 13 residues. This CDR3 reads CASSKCEGSPLHF. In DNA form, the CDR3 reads TGTGCCAGCAGCAAATGTGAGGGTTCACCCCTCCACTTT.

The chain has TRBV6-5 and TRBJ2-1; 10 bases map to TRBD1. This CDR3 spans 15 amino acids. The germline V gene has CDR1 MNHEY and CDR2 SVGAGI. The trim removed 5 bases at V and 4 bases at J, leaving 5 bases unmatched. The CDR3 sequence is CASSPRDRGYNEQFF. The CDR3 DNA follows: TGTGCCAGCAGTCCACGGGACAGGGGTTACAATGAGCAGTTCTTC.

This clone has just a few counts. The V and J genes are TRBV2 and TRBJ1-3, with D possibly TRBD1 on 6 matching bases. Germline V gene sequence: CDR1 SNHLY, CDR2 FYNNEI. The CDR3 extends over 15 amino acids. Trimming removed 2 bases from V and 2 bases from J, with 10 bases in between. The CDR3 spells CASSEYGTPGNTIYF. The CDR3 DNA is TGTGCCAGCAGTGAATACGGGACACCTGGAAACACCATATATTTT.

The CDR3 reads CALLGQDNQPQHF. CDR3 coding DNA: TGCGCCCTTCTAGGACAAGACAATCAGCCCCAGCATTTT. The chain couples TRBV5-1 to TRBJ1-5; possible D gene TRBD1, 5 bases. With 10 bases removed from V and 3 bases from J, the gap between germline ends came to 14 bases. Looked up from germline, CDR1 is SGHRS and CDR2 is YFSETQ. This CDR3 is built from 13 residues. The variable domain in full, with the rest retrieved from reference TRBV5-1 and TRBJ1-5, is KAGVTQTPRYLIKTRGQQVTLSCSPISGHRSVSWYQQTPGQGLQFLFEYFSETQRNKGNFPGRFSGRQFSNSRSEMNVSTLELGDSALYLCALLGQDNQPQHFGDGTRLSIL.

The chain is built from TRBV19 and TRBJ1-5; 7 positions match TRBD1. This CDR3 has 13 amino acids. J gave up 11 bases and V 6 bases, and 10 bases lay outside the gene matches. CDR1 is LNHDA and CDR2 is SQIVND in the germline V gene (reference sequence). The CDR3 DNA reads TGTGCCAGTAGCCCGGACAGGTCAATGGCCCAGCATTTT. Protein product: CASSPDRSMAQHF.

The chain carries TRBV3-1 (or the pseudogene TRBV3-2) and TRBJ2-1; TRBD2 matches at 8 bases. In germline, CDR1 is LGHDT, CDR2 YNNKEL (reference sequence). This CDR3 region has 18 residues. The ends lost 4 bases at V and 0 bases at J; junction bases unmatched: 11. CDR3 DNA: TGTGCCAGCAGCCCCCGGAGCGGGGGTATTAGCTCCTACAATGAGCAGTTCTTC. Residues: CASSPRSGGISSYNEQFF.

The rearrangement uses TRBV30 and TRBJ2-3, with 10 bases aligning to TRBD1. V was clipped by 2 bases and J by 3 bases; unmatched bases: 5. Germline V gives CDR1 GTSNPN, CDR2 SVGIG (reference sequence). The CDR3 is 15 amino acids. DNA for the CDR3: TGTGCCTGGAGTAAGAGACAGGGGGCAACAGATACGCAGTATTTT. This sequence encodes CAWSKRQGATDTQYF.

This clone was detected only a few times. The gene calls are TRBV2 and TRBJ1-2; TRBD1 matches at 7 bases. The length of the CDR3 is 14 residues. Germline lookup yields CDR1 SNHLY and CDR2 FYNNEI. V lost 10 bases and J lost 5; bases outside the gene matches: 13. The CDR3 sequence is CAKQVTGTAYGYTF. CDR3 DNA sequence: TGTGCCAAACAAGTTACCGGGACAGCGTATGGCTACACCTTC.